This TCR beta chain was retrieved from a study of T-cell reconstitution after alpha-beta-depleted transplantation in children. The CDR3 runs to 12 residues. The germline gives CDR1 DFQATT, CDR2 SNEGSKA (reference sequence). V was pared by 2 bases and J by 11 bases, with 12 bases between. Construction of the TCRbeta library involved unique molecular identifiers. Each CDR3 protein is one row after TCRdb ran MiXCR on the PCR reads. This repertoire shows approximately 200,000 distinct CDR3 sequences, 13% to 15% found once; its top ten account for 13%. This clonotype has a count of ten or more. The source material was PBMCs from the stem cell graft donor, sampled from the stem cell graft. This chain joins TRBV20-1 and TRBJ1-4; D is unresolved. The source of this sequence is a human donor who donated a stem cell graft to a child with acute lymphoblastic leukemia. The CDR3 is CSARSVADKLFF. The CDR3 DNA is TGCAGTGCTAGATCGGTCGCAGACAAACTGTTTTTT.